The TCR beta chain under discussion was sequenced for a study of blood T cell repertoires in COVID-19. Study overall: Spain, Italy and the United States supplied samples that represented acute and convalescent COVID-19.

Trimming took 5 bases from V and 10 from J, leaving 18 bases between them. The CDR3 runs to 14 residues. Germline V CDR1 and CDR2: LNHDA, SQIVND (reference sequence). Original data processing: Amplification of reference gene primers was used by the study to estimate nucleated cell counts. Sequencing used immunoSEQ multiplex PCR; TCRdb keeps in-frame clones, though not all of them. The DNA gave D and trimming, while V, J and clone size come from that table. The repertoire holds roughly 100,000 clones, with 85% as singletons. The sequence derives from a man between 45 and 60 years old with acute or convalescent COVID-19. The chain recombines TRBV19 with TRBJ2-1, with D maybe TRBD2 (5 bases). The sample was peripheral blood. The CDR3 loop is CASSPQPSLGEQFF. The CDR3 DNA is TGTGCCAGTAGTCCACAGCCTAGCTTGGGGGAGCAGTTCTTC.